This T cell receptor (beta chain) comes out of a study of control samples from healthy donors and cancer patients. TCRdb's table, derived via immunoSEQ multiplex PCR, lists solely in-frame clones and lacks some. The sample comprises about 83,000 clones, 91% of which are singletons, and 15% to 20% rests with the top ten. Germline V CDR1 and CDR2: MNHNS, SASEGT. Trimming cost V 1 base and J 3 bases, with 10 bases left between them. The CDR3 runs to 15 residues. This clone was counted a single time. The TCR originated in a man between 50 and 59 years old in good health. Sequences were obtained from blood. The V gene is TRBV6-1, the J gene TRBJ1-5; tentatively, D is TRBD1 (5 bases). The CDR3 sequence is CASSEGAGNNQPQHF. In DNA form, the CDR3 reads TGTGCCAGCAGTGAAGGGGCAGGGAACAATCAGCCCCAGCATTTT.